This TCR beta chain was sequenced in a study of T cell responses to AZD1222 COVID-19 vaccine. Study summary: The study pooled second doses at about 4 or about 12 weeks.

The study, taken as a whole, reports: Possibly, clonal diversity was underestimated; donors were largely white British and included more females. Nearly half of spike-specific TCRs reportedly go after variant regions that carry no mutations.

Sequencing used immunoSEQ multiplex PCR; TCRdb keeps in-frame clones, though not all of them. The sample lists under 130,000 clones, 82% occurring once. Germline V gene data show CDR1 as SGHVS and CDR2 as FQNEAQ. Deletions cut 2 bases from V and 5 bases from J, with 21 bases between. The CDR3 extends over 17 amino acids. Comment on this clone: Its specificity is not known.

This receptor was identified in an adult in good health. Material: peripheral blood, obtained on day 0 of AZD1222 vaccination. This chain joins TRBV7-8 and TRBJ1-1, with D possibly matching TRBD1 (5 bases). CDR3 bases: TGTGCCAGCAGCTTACGTTTGGGGACCTCTTGGGGGACTGAAGCTTTCTTT. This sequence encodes CASSLRLGTSWGTEAFF.